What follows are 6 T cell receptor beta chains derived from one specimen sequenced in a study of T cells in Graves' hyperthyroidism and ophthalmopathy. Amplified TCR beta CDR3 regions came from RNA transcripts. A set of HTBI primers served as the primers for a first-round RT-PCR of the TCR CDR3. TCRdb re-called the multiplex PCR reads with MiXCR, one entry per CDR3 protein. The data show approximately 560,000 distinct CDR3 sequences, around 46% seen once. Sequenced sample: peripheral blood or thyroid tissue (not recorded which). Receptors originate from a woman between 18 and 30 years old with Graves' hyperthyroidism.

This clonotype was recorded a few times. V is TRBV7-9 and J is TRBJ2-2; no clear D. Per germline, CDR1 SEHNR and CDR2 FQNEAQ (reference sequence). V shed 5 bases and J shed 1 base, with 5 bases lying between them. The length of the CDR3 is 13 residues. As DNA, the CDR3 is TGTGCCAGCAGCGCCGAGAACACCGGGGAGCTGTTTTTT. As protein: CASSAENTGELFF.

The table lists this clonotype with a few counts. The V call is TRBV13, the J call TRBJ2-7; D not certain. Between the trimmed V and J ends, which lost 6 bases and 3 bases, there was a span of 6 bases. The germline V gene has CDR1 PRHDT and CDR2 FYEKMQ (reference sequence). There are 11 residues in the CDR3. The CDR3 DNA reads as TGTGCCAGCAGTGGGCACTACGAGCAGTACTTC. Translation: CASSGHYEQYF.

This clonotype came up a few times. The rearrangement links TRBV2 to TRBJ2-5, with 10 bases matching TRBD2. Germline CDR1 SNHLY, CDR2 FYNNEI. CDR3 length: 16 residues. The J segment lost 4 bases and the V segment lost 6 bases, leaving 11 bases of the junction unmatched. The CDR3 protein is CASSQLGTSEVETQYF. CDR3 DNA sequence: TGTGCCAGCAGCCAATTGGGGACTAGCGAGGTAGAGACCCAGTACTTC.

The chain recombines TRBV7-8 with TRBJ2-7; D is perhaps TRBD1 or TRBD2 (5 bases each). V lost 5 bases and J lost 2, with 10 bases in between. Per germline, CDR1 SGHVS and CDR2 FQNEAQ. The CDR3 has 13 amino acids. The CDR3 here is CASSIRGAYEQYF. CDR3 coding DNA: TGTGCCAGCAGCATCCGAGGGGCCTACGAGCAGTACTTC.

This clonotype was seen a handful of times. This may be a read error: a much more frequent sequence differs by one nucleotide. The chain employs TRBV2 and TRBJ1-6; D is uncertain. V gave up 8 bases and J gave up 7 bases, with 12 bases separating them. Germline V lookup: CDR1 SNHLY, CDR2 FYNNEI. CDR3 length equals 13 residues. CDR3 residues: CASVRVENSPLHF. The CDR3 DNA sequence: TGTGCCAGCGTGAGGGTTGAGAATTCACCCCTCCACTTT.

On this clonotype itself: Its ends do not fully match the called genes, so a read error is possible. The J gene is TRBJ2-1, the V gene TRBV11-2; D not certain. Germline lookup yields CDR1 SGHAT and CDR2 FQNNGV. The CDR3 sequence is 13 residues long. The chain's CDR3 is CASSARPDNEQLF. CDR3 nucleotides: TGTGCCAGCAGCGCCAGACCAGACAATGAGCAGCTCTTC. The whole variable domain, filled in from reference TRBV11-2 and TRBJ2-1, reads EAGVAQSPRYKIIEKRQSVAFWCNPISGHATLYWYQQILGQGPKLLIQFQNNGVVDDSQLPKDRFSAERLKGVDSTLKIQPAKLEDSAVYLCASSARPDNEQLFGPGTRLTVL.